This T cell receptor beta chain was identified during a study of beta chain features in type 1 diabetes. Study-level findings and limits: At VDJ recombination sites, type 1 diabetes patients had fewer insertions and more deleted nucleotides. Shorter TCRB CDR3s, moderately but significantly so, were found in Type 1 diabetes patients in all four CD4+ subsets.

In its sample, this clone was seen a few times. What it binds is not known. Expressed TCRB transcripts were sequenced because the isolated RNA had all been reverse transcribed beforehand. Profiled with immunoSEQ multiplex PCR; TCRdb holds only in-frame clones, not every one. The sample consists of more than 95,000 clones, 28% of them appearing once. The V and J ends lost 0 bases and 3 bases respectively, with 3 bases between them. Germline V lookup: CDR1 MNHEY, CDR2 SVGAGI. The CDR3 sequence is 13 residues long. Roughly 110 mL of blood, on average, came from one heparinised draw per donor. Sequencing used central memory CD4+ T cells from blood. This chain joins TRBV6-5 and TRBJ1-5; no definite D call. This TCR was recovered from a woman younger than 30 with type 1 diabetes. The CDR3 loop is CASSYSYNQPQHF. CDR3 DNA: TGTGCCAGCAGTTACTCGTACAATCAGCCCCAGCATTTT.